Presented here are 23 T cell receptor beta chains from one specimen sequenced in a study of neoadjuvant anti-PD-1 for oral cavity cancer. The table came from immunoSEQ multiplex PCR; TCRdb's copy has only in-frame clones and leaves some out. The sample has some 40,000 clones; roughly two fifths are singletons. Sample time point: after neoadjuvant nivolumab, at surgical resection. Specimen: tumor tissue, collected after nivolumab (anti-PD-1) treatment. The receptors stem from a person aged 35-79 years with oral cavity squamous cell carcinoma.

J is TRBJ2-2 and V is TRBV10-3; TRBD1 matches at 9 bases. Unmatched junction bases numbered 11, after V lost 9 bases and J lost 3 bases. The CDR3 covers 16 residues. CDR1 and CDR2 from the germline V gene are ENHRY and SYGVKD. CDR3 protein: CAIRAGTGTDTGELFF. The CDR3 DNA is TGTGCCATTAGAGCCGGGACAGGGACGGACACCGGGGAGCTGTTTTTT.

V and J are TRBV7-9 and TRBJ2-1, with 13 bases lining up with TRBD2. V lost 6 bases and J lost 10; bases outside the gene matches: 21. The CDR3 is 19 amino acids. The germline V gene encodes CDR1 SEHNR and CDR2 FQNEAQ (reference sequence). The CDR3 coding sequence is TGTGCCAGCAGAGGCAGGGTCGGCCGGTCCGGACTAGCGGGAGTGGAGCAGTTCTTC. Translating gives CASRGRVGRSGLAGVEQFF. Drawing the rest from reference TRBV7-9 and TRBJ2-1, the complete variable domain is DTGVSQNPRHKITKRGQNVTFRCDPISEHNRLYWYRQTLGQGPEFLTYFQNEAQLEKSRLLSDRFSAERPKGSFSTLEIQRTEQGDSAMYLCASRGRVGRSGLAGVEQFFGPGTRLTVL.

This clone occurred a few times. The chain links TRBV30 to TRBJ2-7; D is tentatively TRBD1 or TRBD2 (5 bases each). CDR3 size: 11 residues. V gave up 4 bases and J gave up 4 bases, with 8 bases separating them. CDR1 and CDR2 from the germline V gene are GTSNPN and SVGIG (reference sequence). CDR3 nucleotides: TGTGCCTGGAAGGGACGGTACGAGCAGTACTTC. This encodes CAWKGRYEQYF.

The chain links TRBV5-1 to TRBJ2-3, with TRBD2 matching 13 bases. Looked up from germline, CDR1 is SGHRS and CDR2 is YFSETQ. With V trimmed by 4 bases and J by 4 bases, 15 bases remained unmatched. This CDR3 comprises 19 residues. The CDR3, as DNA: TGCGCCAGCAGCCGCGACCCCCTGACTAGCGGGAGGTCCCCAGATACGCAGTATTTT. Translating gives CASSRDPLTSGRSPDTQYF.

This clone has more than one count but fewer than ten. The chain couples TRBV6-1 to TRBJ1-2, with 11 nucleotides matching TRBD1. Germline V gene data show CDR1 as MNHNS and CDR2 as SASEGT. The CDR3 has 15 residues. V dropped 3 bases and J dropped 8; count of bases not matched to a gene: 8. CDR3 region: CASSDQRTGGSGYTF. DNA for the CDR3: TGTGCCAGCAGTGATCAAAGGACAGGGGGCTCGGGCTACACCTTC.

V usage is TRBV30 and J usage is TRBJ2-5; 8 bases map to TRBD2. The CDR3 covers 14 residues. The germline V gene encodes CDR1 GTSNPN and CDR2 SVGIG (reference sequence). V lost 3 bases, J lost 4 bases, and 7 bases stayed unmatched. CDR3 coding DNA: TGTGCCTGGAGCAAAGGACTAGCTGGAGAGACCCAGTACTTC. This codes for CAWSKGLAGETQYF.

This rearrangement joins TRBV27 to TRBJ2-1, with a tentative D call TRBD1 (5 bases). The V gene lost 3 bases and the J gene lost 2 bases, with 14 bases spanning the gap. Germline V gives CDR1 MNHEY, CDR2 SMNVEV (reference sequence). This CDR3 comprises 16 residues. The CDR3 reads CASSFYPGSPYNEQFF. CDR3 in DNA: TGTGCCAGCAGTTTTTACCCAGGGTCCCCCTACAATGAGCAGTTCTTC.

Ten or more counts support this clone. The chain couples TRBV10-2 to TRBJ2-3, with 10 bases aligning to TRBD2. From germline, CDR1 is WSHSY and CDR2 SAAADI. V shed 4 bases and J 6 bases; nucleotides not matched to a gene: 4. This CDR3 has 14 residues. CDR3 loop: CASSVTSGIDTQYF. The CDR3 DNA follows: TGCGCCAGCAGTGTTACTAGCGGGATTGATACGCAGTATTTT.

This sequence joins TRBV5-6 and TRBJ1-1, with D hard to call. This CDR3 is 11 amino acids long. CDR1 is SGHDT and CDR2 is YYEEEE in the germline V gene. V lost 0 bases, J lost 4 bases, and 1 base lay in between. The CDR3 nucleotides are TGTGCCAGCAGCTTGGCCACTGAAGCTTTCTTT. It encodes CASSLATEAFF.

This clone has ten or more counts. The junction departs from the called germline gene at one end, perhaps through a read error. The chain carries TRBV30 and TRBJ2-2; 8 nucleotides line up with TRBD2. CDR1 and CDR2 (germline): GTSNPN, SVGIG (reference sequence). The CDR3 length is 10 residues. The CDR3 reads CAWERGGLFF. DNA for the CDR3: TGTGCCTGGGAACGGGGGGGGCTGTTTTTT.

The chain links TRBV27 to TRBJ1-1, with D hard to call. The V end lost 2 bases, the J end lost 0 bases, and 4 bases lay between the germline ends. Germline assignment: CDR1 MNHEY and CDR2 SMNVEV (reference sequence). The CDR3 loop spans 13 amino acids. The chain's CDR3 is CASSLTLNTEAFF. The CDR3 nucleotides read TGTGCCAGCAGTTTAACCCTGAACACTGAAGCTTTCTTT.

V gene TRBV19 combines with J gene TRBJ1-1; no definite D call. The CDR3 spans 14 residues. Germline V gene lookup returns CDR1 LNHDA and CDR2 SQIVND (reference sequence). Trimming removed 4 bases at V and 1 base at J, with 10 bases between. The CDR3 region is CASSSQTWNTEAFF. Written as DNA, the CDR3 is TGTGCCAGTAGTAGTCAGACCTGGAACACTGAAGCTTTCTTT.

The rearrangement uses TRBV9 and TRBJ2-2; the D is unclear. Germline-derived CDR1 and CDR2 are SGDLS and YYNGEE. Deletions cut 4 bases from V and 1 base from J, with 14 bases between. The CDR3 consists of 16 residues. The CDR3 sequence is CASSIDRTVNTGELFF. In nucleotides, the CDR3 is TGTGCCAGCAGCATCGATAGGACGGTGAACACCGGGGAGCTGTTTTTT.

This clone was detected once. The gene calls are TRBV5-1 and TRBJ2-7; D is undetermined. Trimming removed 0 bases at V and 6 bases at J, with 13 bases between. This CDR3 is built from 14 residues. The germline V gene has CDR1 SGHRS and CDR2 YFSETQ. CDR3 DNA: TGCGCCAGCAGCTTGGCTAGTACGGGCCGCGAGCAGTACTTC. This encodes CASSLASTGREQYF.

This sequence joins TRBV12-5 and TRBJ1-1; D gene uncertain. V lost 0 bases and J lost 3, with 5 bases in between. This CDR3 has 13 residues. The germline V gene encodes CDR1 LGHNT and CDR2 FRNRAP. The CDR3 DNA follows: TGTGCTAGTGGTTTGGTACATGACACTGAAGCTTTCTTT. This translates into CASGLVHDTEAFF.

V gene TRBV28 combines with J gene TRBJ2-7; 7 nucleotides match TRBD1. Germline loops: CDR1 MDHEN, CDR2 SYDVKM. The J segment lost 3 bases and the V segment lost 6 bases, leaving 8 bases of the junction unmatched. The CDR3 covers 14 residues. The chain's CDR3 is CASSRTRTGYEQYF. The CDR3 DNA is TGTGCCAGCAGCCGGACCCGGACAGGCTACGAGCAGTACTTC.

This clone was counted ten times or more. CDR3 nucleotides: TGTGCCAGCAGAGCCACTGGGACACGGAGAAGTACTAACTATGGCTACACCTTC. Amino acid sequence: CASRATGTRRSTNYGYTF. V is TRBV9 and J is TRBJ1-2; TRBD1 might be the D (6 bases). The CDR3 runs 18 residues. Between the trimmed V and J ends, which lost 5 bases and 0 bases, there was a span of 23 bases. Germline V lookup: CDR1 SGDLS, CDR2 YYNGEE.

V gene TRBV2 combines with J gene TRBJ2-3; possibly TRBD2 for D (6 bases). This CDR3 is built from 13 residues. CDR1 is SNHLY, CDR2 FYNNEI, per germline. The germline V and J ends were trimmed by 8 bases and 3 bases, with 12 bases remaining between them. The CDR3 sequence is CASGWRETDTQYF. Here the CDR3 DNA reads TGTGCCAGCGGATGGAGGGAGACAGATACGCAGTATTTT.

This clone was counted only a few times. The CDR3 nucleotides are TGTGCCAGCAGCTTGAGCCAGGGCTGGGGCACTGAAGCTTTCTTT. As protein: CASSLSQGWGTEAFF. The rearrangement joins TRBV5-5 to TRBJ1-1, with a possible D match to TRBD1 (5 bases). The CDR3 covers 15 residues. V was pared by 1 base and J by 4 bases, with 14 bases between. Per the germline V gene, CDR1 is SGHKS and CDR2 is YYEKEE (reference sequence).

The V call is TRBV9, the J call TRBJ2-5; possibly TRBD2 for D (6 bases). The CDR3 contains 16 residues. Trimming took off 0 bases at V and 3 bases at J, with 15 bases between the two ends. Per germline, CDR1 SGDLS and CDR2 YYNGEE. This CDR3 is CASSVVVADMEETQYF. CDR3 in DNA: TGTGCCAGCAGCGTAGTGGTAGCGGATATGGAAGAGACCCAGTACTTC.

This clone has only a few counts. This chain connects TRBV19 to TRBJ2-1; D may be TRBD2 (7 bases). Per the germline V gene, CDR1 is LNHDA and CDR2 is SQIVND (reference sequence). V was shortened by 8 bases and J by 8 bases, with 10 bases between the two germline ends. The CDR3 totals 11 residues. This CDR3 is CASGRGYEQFF. CDR3 nucleotide sequence: TGTGCCAGTGGGAGGGGGTATGAGCAGTTCTTC.

The CDR3 DNA is TGTGCCAGCAGCTTGGACAGAGCGGTTGGCTACACCTTC. This gives the protein CASSLDRAVGYTF. The rearrangement joins TRBV11-2 to TRBJ1-2, with D perhaps matching TRBD1 (6 bases). The CDR3 runs 13 residues. Germline V lookup: CDR1 SGHAT, CDR2 FQNNGV. With 3 bases removed from V and 7 bases from J, the gap between germline ends came to 12 bases.

The sample holds a few counts of this clone. This chain uses TRBV28 with TRBJ2-3; D call uncertain. CDR3 length: 14 residues. Germline loops: CDR1 MDHEN, CDR2 SYDVKM. The V and J ends lost 3 bases and 5 bases respectively, with 12 bases between them. CDR3 sequence reads: CASSLAHVGDTQYF. The CDR3 bases are TGTGCCAGCAGTTTGGCCCACGTTGGAGATACGCAGTATTTT.